This T cell receptor (beta chain) stems from a study of shared clonotypes between healthy human individuals. The germline CDR1 and CDR2 sequences are MGHDK and SYGVNS. The CDR3 spans 14 residues. V lost 4 bases, J lost 1 base, and 7 bases lay in between. Profiling relied on immunoSEQ multiplex PCR, and the TCRdb table lists in-frame clones only, not all of them. The sample contains about 2 million clones, approximately 95% of which appear only once. This clone has just one count. The antigen remains undetermined. The study, taken as a whole, reports: Around 5.3% of naive CD4 clonotypes were shared across a handful of donors. Non-shared clonotypes were found to have lower generation probabilities than the clonotypes that were shared by all four of the sorted-subset donors.

CD45RO-negative, CCR7-selected cells formed the naive CD8 fraction, which excluded terminally differentiated effector memory CD45RA+ cells. The sample was naive CD8+ T cells sorted from blood. The sequence was obtained from a man younger than 35 in good health. This chain connects TRBV25-1 to TRBJ2-2; D gene ambiguous. CDR3 loop: CASSGLENTGELFF. In nucleotides, the CDR3 is TGTGCCAGCAGTGGGCTGGAGAACACCGGGGAGCTGTTTTTT.